A selection of T cell receptor beta chains follows, all from one sample in a study of T-cell reconstitution after alpha-beta-depleted transplantation in children. TCRdb itself ran the PCR reads through MiXCR, one entry per CDR3 protein. The sample includes about 980,000 distinct CDR3 sequences, roughly 29% of them seen just once. Sequencing was performed on PBMCs, mostly from graft donor cells, taken 360 days after TCRalphabeta/CD19-depleted stem cell transplant. The receptors shown here come from a boy in the first two years of life who had a stem cell transplant for SCID, so the T cells may come from the graft donor. The CDR3 runs from the conserved cysteine through the conserved F or W. The order of the fields is J gene, V gene, clone size, CDR3 protein. Clone size, where shown, is once, few, many, or a class for clones that have expanded.

>TRBJ2-1|TRBV6-1|once
CASSPRVGRHNEQFF
>TRBJ2-1|TRBV3-1|few
CASSQGFRPGEQFF
>TRBJ2-1|TRBV5-1|NA
CASSLVGLAGVNEQFF
>TRBJ2-5|TRBV12-3/TRBV12-4|NA
CASSYASGGLGTQYF
>TRBJ2-1|TRBV6-5|many
CASNSGTGGNEQFF
>TRBJ2-7|TRBV5-1|NA
CASGLFQGGVSYEQYF
>TRBJ2-1|TRBV5-1|many
CASSLGGGAHNEQFF
>TRBJ2-3|TRBV11-2|NA
CASSLDRTPDTQYF
>TRBJ2-1|TRBV6-2/TRBV6-3|few
CASKPTGLPYNEQFF
>TRBJ2-3|TRBV7-2|NA
CASSLRATRDYTGTQYF
>TRBJ2-1|TRBV12-3/TRBV12-4|NA
CASSFGGGGREQFF
>TRBJ2-6|TRBV28|NA
CATTGAGANVLTF
>TRBJ2-5|TRBV28|few
CASSLAGTPGRTQYF
>TRBJ2-1|TRBV12-3/TRBV12-4|NA
CASNEPGPVSGEQFF
>TRBJ2-5|TRBV20-1|NA
CSARVLTIERETQYF
>TRBJ2-3|TRBV7-9|once
CASSRGTQYTDTQYF
>TRBJ1-1|TRBV5-1|NA
CASSLAVSSEAFF
>TRBJ2-5|TRBV4-1|few
CASSQVKSKRGGLYF
>TRBJ2-2|TRBV5-1|few
CASSHGTASAGELFF
>TRBJ2-3|TRBV7-9|few
CASSLAGVPTDTQYF
>TRBJ2-3|TRBV20-1|NA
CSATVGDTQYF
>TRBJ2-1|TRBV12-3/TRBV12-4|NA
CASRLSGGWYNEQFF
>TRBJ1-1|TRBV20-1|few
CSARVGQHLLLRPMNTEAFF
>TRBJ2-7|TRBV2|NA
CAIEGQGNEQYF
>TRBJ2-1|TRBV7-2|NA
CASSLLGLAFPNEQFF
>TRBJ2-1|TRBV6-2/TRBV6-3|NA
CASSYGFTYNEQFF
>TRBJ2-7|TRBV7-9|NA
CASSFTDRALEQYF
>TRBJ1-4|TRBV4-1|NA
CASSAPDEKLFF
>TRBJ2-1|TRBV24-1|NA
CATSDPAGEEQFF
>TRBJ1-4|TRBV12-3/TRBV12-4|NA
CASRSLGEKLFF
>TRBJ1-1|TRBV12-3/TRBV12-4|many
CASSLFGNTEAFF
>TRBJ1-1|TRBV19|NA
CASRISGYTEAFF